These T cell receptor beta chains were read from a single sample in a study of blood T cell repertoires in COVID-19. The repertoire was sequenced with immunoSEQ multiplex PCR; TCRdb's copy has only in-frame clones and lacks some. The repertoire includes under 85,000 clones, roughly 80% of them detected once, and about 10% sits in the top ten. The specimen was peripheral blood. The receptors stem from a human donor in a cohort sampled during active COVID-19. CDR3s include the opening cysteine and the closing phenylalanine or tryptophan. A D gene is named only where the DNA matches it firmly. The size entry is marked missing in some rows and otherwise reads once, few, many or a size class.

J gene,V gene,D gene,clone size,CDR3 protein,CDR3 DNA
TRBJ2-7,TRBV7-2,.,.,CASSLLERPEQYF,TGTGCCAGCAGCTTACTGGAGCGTCCCGAGCAGTACTTC
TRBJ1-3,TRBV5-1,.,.,CASSPGQRGNTIYF,TGCGCCAGCAGCCCTGGACAGAGAGGAAACACCATATATTTT
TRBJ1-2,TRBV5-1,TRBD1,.,CASSGQGLGYTF,TGCGCCAGCAGCGGACAGGGGCTTGGCTACACCTTC
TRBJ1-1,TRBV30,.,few,CAGYRDIREAFF,TGTGCCGGATATCGGGACATTCGTGAAGCTTTCTTT
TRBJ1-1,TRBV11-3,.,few,CASSHGRELNTEAFF,TGTGCCAGCAGCCATGGACGGGAGTTGAACACTGAAGCTTTCTTT
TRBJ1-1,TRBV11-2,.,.,CASSSRTNTEAFF,TGTGCCAGCAGCTCAAGGACTAACACTGAAGCTTTCTTT
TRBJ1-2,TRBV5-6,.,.,CASSSGQNHYGYTF,TGTGCCAGCAGCTCAGGACAGAACCACTATGGCTACACCTTC
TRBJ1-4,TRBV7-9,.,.,CASSAKGTTTNEKLFF,TGTGCCAGCAGCGCGAAGGGGACAACAACTAATGAAAAACTGTTTTTT
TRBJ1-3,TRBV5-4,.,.,CASSFYLSSGNTIYF,TGTGCCAGCAGCTTTTATCTGAGCTCTGGAAACACCATATATTTT
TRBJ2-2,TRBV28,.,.,CASRPGQNTGELFF,TGTGCCAGCAGGCCGGGACAGAACACCGGGGAGCTGTTTTTT
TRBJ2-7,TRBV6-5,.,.,CAAGEAYEQYF,TGTGCAGCAGGGGAAGCGTACGAGCAGTACTTC
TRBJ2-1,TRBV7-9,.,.,CASSASPGRRESSYNEQFF,TGTGCCAGCAGCGCCTCACCCGGGAGAAGGGAGAGCTCCTACAATGAGCAGTTCTTC
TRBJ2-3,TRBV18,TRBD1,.,CASSPGDRGSQDTQYF,TGTGCCAGCTCACCGGGGGACAGGGGAAGTCAAGATACGCAGTATTTT
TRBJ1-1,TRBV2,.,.,CASSANSGVATEAFF,TGTGCCAGCAGTGCCAATTCCGGGGTCGCCACTGAAGCTTTCTTT
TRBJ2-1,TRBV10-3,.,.,CAISHPHGGDNEQFF,TGTGCCATCAGTCACCCCCACGGGGGTGACAATGAGCAGTTCTTC
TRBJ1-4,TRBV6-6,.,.,CASGRWASEKLFF,TGTGCCAGCGGCCGATGGGCTAGCGAAAAACTGTTTTTT
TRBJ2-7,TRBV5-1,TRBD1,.,CASSFYGTGAYEQYF,TGCGCCAGCAGCTTTTACGGGACAGGGGCCTACGAGCAGTACTTC
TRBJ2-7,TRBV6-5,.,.,CASSLTRTYEQYF,TGTGCCAGCAGTTTGACTAGAACCTACGAGCAGTACTTC
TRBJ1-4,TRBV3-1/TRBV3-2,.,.,CASSQHGGGASEKLFF,TGTGCCAGCAGCCAGCACGGGGGGGGCGCGAGTGAAAAACTGTTTTTT
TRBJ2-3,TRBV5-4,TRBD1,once,CASSSQGVADTQYF,TGTGCCAGCAGCTCCCAGGGGGTCGCAGATACGCAGTATTTT
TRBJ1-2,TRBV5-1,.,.,CASSLDRNYGYTF,TGCGCCAGCAGCTTGGACAGAAACTATGGCTACACCTTC
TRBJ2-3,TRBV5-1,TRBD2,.,CASSVTSGASTDTQYF,TGCGCCAGCAGCGTTACTAGCGGGGCTAGCACAGATACGCAGTATTTT
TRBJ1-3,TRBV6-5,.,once,CGSHFGNTIYF,TGTGGGAGTCATTTCGGAAACACCATATATTTT
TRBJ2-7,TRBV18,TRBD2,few,CASSNVVGGGAYEQYF,TGTGCCAGCTCCAACGTGGTGGGCGGGGGAGCCTACGAGCAGTACTTC
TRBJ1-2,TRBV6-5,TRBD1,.,CASSSGTGSGVGGYTF,TGTGCCAGCAGTTCCGGGACAGGGAGTGGAGTGGGAGGCTACACCTTC
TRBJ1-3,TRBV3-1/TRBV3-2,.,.,CASSQQGGNTIYF,TGTGCCAGCAGCCAACAGGGAGGAAACACCATATATTTT
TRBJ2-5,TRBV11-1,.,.,CASSLSTHQETQYF,TGTGCCAGCAGCTTGTCGACTCATCAAGAGACCCAGTACTTC
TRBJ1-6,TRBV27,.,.,CASTAGFGNSPLHF,TGTGCCAGCACCGCAGGGTTCGGAAATTCACCCCTCCACTTT
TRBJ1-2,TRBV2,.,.,CASSEQGGYGYTF,TGTGCCAGCAGTGAACAGGGAGGATATGGCTACACCTTC
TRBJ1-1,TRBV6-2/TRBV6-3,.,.,CASSSWTAVNTEAFF,TGTGCCAGCAGTTCTTGGACAGCTGTGAACACTGAAGCTTTCTTT
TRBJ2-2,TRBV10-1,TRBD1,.,CASSGQGNTGELFF,TGCGCCAGCAGCGGACAGGGGAACACCGGGGAGCTGTTTTTT
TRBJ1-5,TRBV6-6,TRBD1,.,CASSYHLTGSNQPQHF,TGTGCCAGCAGTTACCACCTGACAGGGAGCAATCAGCCCCAGCATTTT
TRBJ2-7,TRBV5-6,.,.,CASSSLAPTTYEQYF,TGTGCCAGCAGCAGTCTAGCACCCACAACCTACGAGCAGTACTTC
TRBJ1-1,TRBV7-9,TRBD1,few,CASSLGQLNTEAFF,TGTGCCAGCAGCCTGGGACAGTTGAACACTGAAGCTTTCTTT
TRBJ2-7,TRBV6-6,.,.,CASSSILTYEQYF,TGTGCCAGCAGTTCTATACTTACCTACGAGCAGTACTTC
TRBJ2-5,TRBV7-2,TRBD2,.,CASSLVAGGPTQYF,TGTGCCAGCAGCTTAGTAGCGGGGGGTCCGACCCAGTACTTC
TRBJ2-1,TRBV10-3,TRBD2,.,CAISEAGGKSSYNEQFF,TGTGCCATCAGTGAGGCGGGGGGTAAGAGCTCCTACAATGAGCAGTTCTTC
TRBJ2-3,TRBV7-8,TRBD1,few,CASSPTGIHTDTQYF,TGTGCCAGCAGCCCGACAGGGATCCACACAGATACGCAGTATTTT
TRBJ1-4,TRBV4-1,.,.,CASSQVPFMGQKLFF,TGCGCCAGCAGCCAAGTCCCCTTTATGGGGCAAAAACTGTTTTTT
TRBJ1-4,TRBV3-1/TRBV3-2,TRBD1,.,CASSQDSHRGYEKLFF,TGTGCCAGCAGCCAAGATTCTCACAGGGGGTACGAAAAACTGTTTTTT
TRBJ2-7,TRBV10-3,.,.,CATTRQASYEQYF,TGTGCCACCACCAGACAGGCCTCCTACGAGCAGTACTTC
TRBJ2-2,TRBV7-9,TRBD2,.,CASSLARGDTGELFF,TGTGCCAGCAGCTTAGCGCGGGGGGACACCGGGGAGCTGTTTTTT
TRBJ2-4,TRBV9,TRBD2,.,CASSPELSGGAHIQYF,TGTGCCAGCAGCCCAGAGCTTAGCGGGGGGGCACACATTCAGTACTTC
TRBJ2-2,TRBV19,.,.,CASRSPGLNTGELFF,TGTGCCAGTAGATCCCCAGGGTTGAACACCGGGGAGCTGTTTTTT
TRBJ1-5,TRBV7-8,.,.,CASSQATENQPQHF,TGTGCCAGCAGCCAAGCCACAGAAAATCAGCCCCAGCATTTT
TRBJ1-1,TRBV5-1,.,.,CASSLTGNTEAFF,TGCGCCAGCAGCCTTACAGGGAACACTGAAGCTTTCTTT
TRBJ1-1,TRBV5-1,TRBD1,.,CASSSGQGDRAFF,TGCGCCAGCAGCTCGGGACAGGGGGACAGGGCTTTCTTT
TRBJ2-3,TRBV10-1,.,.,CASSEAGWGASTDTQYF,TGCGCCAGCAGTGAGGCAGGTTGGGGCGCTAGCACAGATACGCAGTATTTT
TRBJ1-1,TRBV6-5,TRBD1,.,CASRPQGAYTEAFF,TGTGCCAGCAGGCCCCAGGGGGCGTACACTGAAGCTTTCTTT